The 24 T cell receptor beta chains given below trace back to one sample, sequenced in a study of CD8+CD57+ T cells in acquired aplastic anemia (dated by TCRdb to the late 2010s). Data came from an Illumina HiSeq 2000. Profiling of TCR beta VDJ combinations and CDR3 sequences used genomic DNA as the template. TCRdb took the public reads, trimmed them with fastp at Q25, ran MiXCR for clone calling and kept in-frame beta chains. One record per CDR3 amino acid sequence lists the most common genes and DNA. The sample data list 200,000 to 250,000 distinct CDR3 sequences, and 60% to 65% of these were observed just once. The top ten hold roughly 29% of the sample. The sample taken for sequencing was sorted CD4+, CD8+, or CD8+CD57+ T cells (not recorded which) from PBMCs. The receptors were gathered from a human donor in good health.

The CDR3 spells CASSDRGNNQPQHF. CDR3 DNA sequence: TGTGCCAGCAGTGATAGGGGAAACAATCAGCCCCAGCATTTT. This chain links TRBV2 with TRBJ1-5; possible D gene TRBD1, 5 bases. The length of the CDR3 is 14 residues. Germline loops: CDR1 SNHLY, CDR2 FYNNEI. Trimming removed 3 bases from V and 3 bases from J, with 9 bases in between.

This clonotype was detected once. The chain employs TRBV10-3 and TRBJ1-1; 11 bases are shared with TRBD1. Germline CDR1 reads ENHRY; CDR2 reads SYGVKD. The CDR3 runs to 14 residues. The V segment lost 10 bases and the J segment 1 base; nucleotides outside the gene matches: 5. The CDR3 nucleotides are TGTGCCAGCACTGGGACAGGGGGGAACACTGAAGCTTTCTTT. Its protein is CASTGTGGNTEAFF.

A note on this clonotype: The junction differs from germline at one of its ends, possibly a read error. As DNA, the CDR3 is TGTGCTAGCAGCTTAGGAGGGGCCTCCGGTGAGCAGTTCTTC. Its translation is CASSLGGASGEQFF. The chain employs TRBV7-7 and TRBJ2-1; tentative D call: TRBD2 (6 bases). The CDR3 has 14 amino acids. Germline CDR1 reads SSHAT; CDR2 reads FNYEAQ (reference sequence).

This sequence joins TRBV7-2 and TRBJ1-6, with TRBD1 identical over 7 bases. This CDR3 has 15 amino acids. V lost 6 bases to trimming and J lost 10 bases; unmatched junction nucleotides: 12. In germline, CDR1 is SGHTA, CDR2 FQGNSA. This chain's CDR3 is CASSLTRTGNSPLHF. The CDR3, as DNA: TGTGCCAGCAGTTTAACTCGGACAGGCAACTCACCCCTCCACTTT.

The rearrangement uses TRBV7-8 and TRBJ1-2; 11 nucleotides line up with TRBD1. The CDR3 contains 18 residues. Germline V CDR1 and CDR2: SGHVS, FQNEAQ. The V and J ends lost 1 base and 0 bases, in that order; junction bases with no gene match: 7. The CDR3 DNA follows: TGTGCCAGCAGCTTAGTCGGGACAGGGGGACTAGCTAACTATGGCTACACCTTC. Protein: CASSLVGTGGLANYGYTF.

The rearrangement links TRBV5-1 to TRBJ2-2; the D is unclear. V gave up 1 base and J gave up 5 bases, with 3 bases separating them. Germline V gene data show CDR1 as SGHRS and CDR2 as YFSETQ. CDR3 length equals 12 residues. CDR3 residues: CASSLPTGELFF. CDR3 DNA: TGCGCCAGCAGCTTGCCAACCGGGGAGCTGTTTTTT.

This clonotype has ten or more counts. The rearrangement links TRBV9 to TRBJ2-7; 7 bases match TRBD2. The length of the CDR3 is 14 residues. V lost 2 bases and J lost 1; bases outside the gene matches: 3. The germline gives CDR1 SGDLS, CDR2 YYNGEE. For the CDR3, the DNA is TGTGCCAGCAGCGTCCTAGCGGAATCCTACGAGCAGTACTTC. Protein: CASSVLAESYEQYF.

As for this clonotype: The junction shows a germline mismatch at one end, possibly a read error. V and J are TRBV28 and TRBJ2-7; 11 bases agree with TRBD1. Germline CDR1 reads MDHEN; CDR2 reads SYDVKM. The CDR3 contains 15 residues. The CDR3 nucleotides are TGTGCCAGCAGTATCCCCGGACAGGGGGCGTACGAGCCGTACTTC. Its protein product is CASSIPGQGAYEPYF.

This sequence joins TRBV2 and TRBJ2-7; TRBD1 is a possible D gene (6 bases). This CDR3 is built from 15 residues. Germline V lookup: CDR1 SNHLY, CDR2 FYNNEI. Trimming took off 6 bases at V and 3 bases at J, with 18 bases between the two ends. CDR3 nucleotides: TGTGCCAGCAGAGGGGCAACCGGGACATTCTACGAGCAGTACTTC. Protein: CASRGATGTFYEQYF. Filled out from reference TRBV2 and TRBJ2-7, the complete variable domain reads EPEVTQTPSHQVTQMGQEVILRCVPISNHLYFYWYRQILGQKVEFLVSFYNNEISEKSEIFDDQFSVERPDGSNFTLKIRSTKLEDSAMYFCASRGATGTFYEQYFGPGTRLTVT.

As concerns this clonotype: A much larger clone is a single base away; this may be a read error. The rearrangement uses TRBV6-6 and TRBJ2-2; possibly TRBD1 for D (6 bases). CDR1 and CDR2 (germline): MNHNY, SVGAGI (reference sequence). This CDR3 spans 14 amino acids. Between the trimmed V and J ends, which lost 4 bases and 6 bases, there was a span of 12 bases. CDR3 nucleotides: TGTGCCAGCAGTTCCGGACAGTGGGCCGGGGAGCTGTTTTTT. Translated: CASSSGQWAGELFF.

The V and J genes are TRBV5-8 and TRBJ1-1; perhaps TRBD1 as D (6 bases). The germline gives CDR1 SGHTS, CDR2 YDEGEE. The germline V and J ends were trimmed by 1 base and 11 bases, with 15 bases remaining between them. This CDR3 spans 13 amino acids. DNA for the CDR3: TGTGCCAGCAGCTTGTCAGGGGCCCTACGGGCTTTCTTT. It is translated as CASSLSGALRAFF.

The chain has TRBV12-3 or TRBV12-4 and TRBJ2-5; 8 nucleotides agree with TRBD1. After removal of 0 bases from V and 7 bases from J, the junction contained 10 bases not matched to a gene. CDR3 size: 16 residues. The CDR3 protein is CASSLASGQVRGTQYF. The DNA of the CDR3 is TGTGCCAGCAGTTTAGCCTCGGGACAGGTCCGTGGGACCCAGTACTTC.

This clonotype was counted a few times. The chain joins TRBV15 to TRBJ2-3; D gene ambiguous. Trimming left V 4 bases short and J 0 bases short, with 8 bases between. Germline-derived CDR1 and CDR2 are LNHNV and YYDKDF (reference sequence). This CDR3 contains 14 residues. In DNA, the CDR3 is TGTGCCACCAGCATACCTGGAAGCACAGATACGCAGTATTTT. It yields the protein CATSIPGSTDTQYF.

The J gene is TRBJ2-1, the V gene TRBV19; 13 bases align to TRBD2. With 4 bases clipped from V and 6 bases from J, the junction kept 3 bases outside the gene matches. CDR1 LNHDA and CDR2 SQIVND come from the germline V gene (reference sequence). The CDR3 contains 15 residues. CDR3 sequence (DNA): TGTGCCAGTAGTACCGGACTAGCGGGAGTCAATGAGCAGTTCTTC. This translates into CASSTGLAGVNEQFF.

This clonotype was counted a few times. The V and J genes are TRBV20-1 and TRBJ2-1; D is ambiguous. The CDR3 runs 12 residues. CDR1 DFQATT and CDR2 SNEGSKA come from the germline V gene (reference sequence). V was clipped by 0 bases and J by 7 bases, with 7 bases between them. The CDR3 region is CSARDLSNEQFF. CDR3 nucleotides: TGCAGTGCTAGAGATTTATCAAATGAGCAGTTCTTC.

This clonotype was counted once. This is likely a read error, given that the CDR3 carries no conserved phenylalanine or tryptophan at its end. No DNA is shown, since the ends of the CDR3 on it are uncertain; the CDR3 is the one TCRdb lists. This sequence joins TRBV2 and TRBJ2-5; the table calls TRBD2, which could not be checked here. Germline V gives CDR1 SNHLY, CDR2 FYNNEI. The CDR3 has 12 residues if both end residues are counted. The chain's CDR3 is CASSEFLGLAGE.

The gene calls are TRBV2 and TRBJ1-6, with no clear D. The CDR3 is 12 residues long. Trimming took off 5 bases at V and 9 bases at J, with 8 bases between the two ends. The V gene's germline CDR1 is SNHLY and CDR2 FYNNEI. This chain's CDR3 is CASSTYGSPLHF. CDR3 nucleotides: TGTGCCAGCAGTACCTACGGTTCACCCCTCCACTTT.

J is TRBJ2-7 and V is TRBV20-1; TRBD2 matches at 12 bases. The germline gives CDR1 DFQATT, CDR2 SNEGSKA (reference sequence). The CDR3 totals 16 residues. Trimming removed 0 bases from V and 2 bases from J; junction bases left unmatched: 5. The CDR3 DNA sequence: TGCAGTGCTAGAGACCCGGCTAGCGGGGGGGCCTACGAGCAGTACTTC. Translated: CSARDPASGGAYEQYF.

This clonotype appeared a single time. The rearrangement links TRBV6-6 to TRBJ1-3; the match to TRBD1 covers 8 bases. Unmatched junction bases numbered 7, after V lost 6 bases and J lost 3 bases. This CDR3 is 15 amino acids long. Germline V gene sequence: CDR1 MNHNY, CDR2 SVGAGI (reference sequence). CDR3 coding DNA: TGTGCCAGCAGGATAGACAGGGGTGGTGGAAACACCATATATTTT. Protein: CASRIDRGGGNTIYF.

This clonotype was recorded once. V and J are TRBV7-2 and TRBJ2-7; tentatively, D is TRBD1 (6 bases). The V and J ends lost 4 bases and 0 bases respectively, with 13 bases between them. Germline CDR1 is SGHTA and CDR2 is FQGNSA. This CDR3 comprises 15 residues. For the CDR3, the DNA is TGTGCCAGCAGCTCTCAGGGGCGGCTCTCCTACGAGCAGTACTTC. Amino acids: CASSSQGRLSYEQYF.

At least ten counts were recorded for this clonotype. CDR3: CSARVGGAAYEQYF. CDR3 DNA sequence: TGCAGTGCTAGAGTGGGCGGCGCGGCCTACGAGCAGTACTTC. The chain recombines TRBV20-1 with TRBJ2-7; D ambiguous. The CDR3 runs 14 residues. V dropped 1 base and J dropped 2 bases, with 12 bases sitting between them. Germline CDR1 is DFQATT and CDR2 is SNEGSKA (reference sequence).

Points on this clonotype: A much more abundant neighbour one base away suggests this may be a read error. The V call is TRBV6-5, the J call TRBJ1-1; D is possibly TRBD1 (6 bases). The V gene lost 8 bases and the J gene lost 6 bases, with 13 bases spanning the gap. This CDR3 comprises 12 residues. Germline V CDR1 and CDR2: MNHEY, SVGAGI. CDR3 in amino acids: CASGIGGAEAFF. The CDR3 coding sequence is TGTGCCAGCGGCATAGGGGGGGCTGAAGCTTTCTTT.

The rearrangement uses TRBV7-9 and TRBJ2-5; the match to TRBD2 covers 10 bases. The J segment lost 4 bases and the V segment lost 0 bases, leaving 2 bases of the junction unmatched. The CDR3 extends over 15 amino acids. Germline CDR1 reads SEHNR; CDR2 reads FQNEAQ (reference sequence). The CDR3 sequence: CASSLAAGGGETQYF. CDR3 sequence (DNA): TGTGCCAGCAGCTTAGCAGCGGGAGGGGGAGAGACCCAGTACTTC.

The chain carries TRBV6-4 and TRBJ2-3, with D maybe TRBD2 (5 bases). The CDR3 extends over 14 amino acids. V was cut by 5 bases and J by 2 bases, with 11 bases left in between. Germline V gene lookup returns CDR1 MRHNA and CDR2 SNTAGT. CDR3 protein: CASSLFGVTDTQYF. The CDR3 DNA reads as TGTGCCAGCAGTTTATTCGGGGTCACAGATACGCAGTATTTT.